One sample yielded the 30 T cell receptor beta chains listed below, sequenced in a study of blood T cell repertoires in COVID-19. TCRdb's copy holds only in-frame clones and misses some; the assay was immunoSEQ multiplex PCR. The sample gives under 200,000 clones, 87% of which show up once; roughly 7% is in the top ten. Sequencing was carried out using PBMCs or T cells enriched from blood (not recorded which). All receptors come from a woman in her 50s who had recovered from COVID-19.

The rearrangement links TRBV6-5 to TRBJ2-7; D is uncertain. Trimming pared 2 bases from V and 0 bases from J, leaving 11 bases between. The CDR3 spans 15 residues. Germline V gene sequence: CDR1 MNHEY, CDR2 SVGAGI. The CDR3 bases are TGTGCCAGCAGTTACAGTCATCTGAGCTCCTACGAGCAGTACTTC. It codes for CASSYSHLSSYEQYF.

The chain uses TRBV5-1 and TRBJ2-1; 9 bases are a match to TRBD2. J gave up 8 bases and V 4 bases, and 16 bases lay outside the gene matches. Germline assignment: CDR1 SGHRS and CDR2 YFSETQ. CDR3 length equals 17 residues. CDR3 sequence: CASSTLLAGPIMDEQFF. The CDR3 DNA follows: TGCGCCAGCAGCACCCTACTAGCGGGTCCCATAATGGATGAGCAGTTCTTC.

The sample holds one count of this clone. The chain recombines TRBV19 with TRBJ2-1; a possible D gene is TRBD1 (6 bases). Between the trimmed V and J ends, which lost 0 bases and 2 bases, there was a span of 23 bases. There are 20 residues in the CDR3. The germline V gene encodes CDR1 LNHDA and CDR2 SQIVND (reference sequence). CDR3 loop: CASSIDLNRARPTTYNEQFF. CDR3 DNA sequence: TGTGCCAGTAGTATAGATCTGAACAGGGCGCGCCCTACTACCTACAATGAGCAGTTCTTC. The whole variable domain, remainder taken from reference TRBV19 and TRBJ2-1, is DGGITQSPKYLFRKEGQNVTLSCEQNLNHDAMYWYRQDPGQGLRLIYYSQIVNDFQKGDIAEGYSVSREKKESFPLTVTSAQKNPTAFYLCASSIDLNRARPTTYNEQFFGPGTRLTVL.

Notes on this clone: Other DNA variants within this sample encode the same CDR3. The chain carries TRBV24-1 and TRBJ2-5, with 8 positions matching TRBD1. The CDR3 length is 15 residues. The V and J ends lost 3 bases and 4 bases, in that order; junction bases with no gene match: 6. The V gene's germline CDR1 is KGHDR and CDR2 SFDVKD. This CDR3 is CATSDPRGPGETQYF. CDR3 DNA sequence: TGTGCCACCAGTGATCCCAGGGGGCCAGGAGAGACCCAGTACTTC.

This clone was seen only a few times. V gene TRBV5-1 combines with J gene TRBJ1-6, with TRBD1 as a possible D gene (5 bases). This CDR3 has 15 residues. The ends were cut back, 2 bases at V and 11 bases at J, with 17 bases in the middle. Germline V gene data show CDR1 as SGHRS and CDR2 as YFSETQ. The CDR3 loop reads CASSLEGDGFTPLHF. CDR3 in DNA: TGCGCCAGCAGCTTAGAAGGGGATGGCTTTACACCCCTCCACTTT.

The rearrangement links TRBV27 to TRBJ2-7; tentative D call: TRBD1 (6 bases). This CDR3 contains 16 residues. Looked up from germline, CDR1 is MNHEY and CDR2 is SMNVEV (reference sequence). Trimming left V 0 bases short and J 6 bases short, with 18 bases between. The CDR3 DNA is TGTGCCAGCAGTTTATCGACCGGGACATCTCCTGGCGAGCAGTACTTC. Encoded protein: CASSLSTGTSPGEQYF.

The genes are TRBV19 and TRBJ1-2, with D tentatively TRBD1 (5 bases). The CDR3 sequence is 13 residues long. Germline values: CDR1 LNHDA, CDR2 SQIVND (reference sequence). V was pared by 1 base and J by 12 bases, with 15 bases between. CDR3 protein: CASSIVSGVGDTF. The CDR3 region has the DNA TGTGCCAGTAGTATAGTATCTGGAGTAGGGGACACCTTC.

The chain uses TRBV13 and TRBJ2-7, with TRBD2 identical over 15 bases. V trimming: 2 bases; J trimming: 7 bases; junction bases outside the gene matches: 12. This CDR3 comprises 18 residues. Germline V gene lookup returns CDR1 PRHDT and CDR2 FYEKMQ (reference sequence). The DNA of the CDR3 is TGTGCCAGCAGCTTACGGCGGGGGACTAGCGGGAGGCAGGGAGAGCAGTACTTC. This sequence encodes CASSLRRGTSGRQGEQYF.

This clone has just a few counts. This sequence joins TRBV5-4 and TRBJ2-7, with TRBD2 matching over 8 bases. CDR1 and CDR2 (germline): SGHNT, YYREEE (reference sequence). J was trimmed by 0 bases and V by 4 bases; bases with no gene match: 9. The CDR3 runs 16 residues. CDR3 sequence: CASSPAGTRSSYEQYF. Written as DNA, the CDR3 is TGTGCCAGCAGCCCAGCCGGGACTAGGAGCTCCTACGAGCAGTACTTC.

The J gene is TRBJ2-1, the V gene TRBV5-6, with 13 bases aligning to TRBD2. This CDR3 region has 15 residues. Germline trimming cut 4 bases from V and 7 bases from J; bases unmatched to any gene: 5. Germline values: CDR1 SGHDT, CDR2 YYEEEE. The CDR3 DNA reads as TGTGCCAGCAGCCCACTAGCGGGAGGGCCTAATGAGCAGTTCTTC. It yields the protein CASSPLAGGPNEQFF.

This clone was observed a few times. The rearrangement links TRBV7-9 to TRBJ2-7; the D gene is possibly TRBD1 (5 bases). Germline CDR1 is SEHNR and CDR2 is FQNEAQ (reference sequence). This CDR3 spans 12 amino acids. The ends were cut back, 2 bases at V and 6 bases at J, with 8 bases in the middle. The CDR3 nucleotides are TGTGCCAGCAGCTTAAAGGGGTTCGAGCAGTACTTC. Translation: CASSLKGFEQYF.

This rearrangement joins TRBV18 to TRBJ2-1; 12 bases fit TRBD2. After removal of 3 bases from V and 14 bases from J, the junction contained 5 bases not matched to a gene. The germline gives CDR1 KGHSH, CDR2 LQKENI. There are 13 residues in the CDR3. CDR3 in amino acids: CASSPPSGRAEFF. CDR3 sequence (DNA): TGTGCCAGCTCACCCCCTAGCGGGAGGGCGGAGTTCTTC.

This clone showed up just once. The chain combines TRBV7-2 with TRBJ2-7; 11 nucleotides line up with TRBD1. The germline V gene has CDR1 SGHTA and CDR2 FQGNSA. The V gene end was trimmed by 3 bases and the J gene end by 0 bases; junction bases not matched to a gene: 4. This CDR3 is 16 amino acids long. CDR3 DNA: TGTGCCAGCAGCTTTGCCGGGACAGGGGGCTCCTACGAGCAGTACTTC. This gives the protein CASSFAGTGGSYEQYF. Based on the CDR3 plus reference TRBV7-2 and TRBJ2-7, the full variable domain is GAGVSQSPSNKVTEKGKDVELRCDPISGHTALYWYRQSLGQGLEFLIYFQGNSAPDKSGLPSDRFSAERTGGSVSTLTIQRTQQEDSAVYLCASSFAGTGGSYEQYFGPGTRLTVT.

The chain couples TRBV3-1 (or the pseudogene TRBV3-2) to TRBJ1-4; 8 bases fit TRBD1. CDR1 is LGHDT and CDR2 is YNNKEL in the germline V gene (reference sequence). The CDR3 length is 13 residues. The V segment lost 5 bases and the J segment 10 bases; nucleotides outside the gene matches: 6. The DNA for the CDR3 is TGTGCCAGCAGCTTACAGGGGGGAGGAAAACTGTTTTTT. Protein sequence: CASSLQGGGKLFF.

Here the CDR3 reads CASSGTIDRDLSEKLFF. CDR3 bases: TGTGCCAGCAGCGGGACGATCGACAGGGATTTAAGCGAAAAACTGTTTTTT. The rearrangement links TRBV7-9 to TRBJ1-4; 7 nucleotides align to TRBD1. Trimming at V came to 5 bases and at J to 8 bases, leaving 17 bases not matched to a gene. The CDR3 has 17 residues. The germline V gene encodes CDR1 SEHNR and CDR2 FQNEAQ (reference sequence).

The chain uses TRBV7-9 and TRBJ2-7; perhaps TRBD1 as D (6 bases). Germline CDR1 and CDR2: SEHNR and FQNEAQ (reference sequence). The CDR3 covers 14 residues. Between the trimmed V and J ends, which lost 5 bases and 5 bases, there was a span of 16 bases. CDR3 nucleotides: TGTGCCAGCAGCAGACAGGAACGAGTGAACGAGCAGTACTTC. This translates into CASSRQERVNEQYF.

V is TRBV18 and J is TRBJ1-5; D not resolved. This CDR3 has 14 amino acids. The V and J ends lost 6 bases and 0 bases respectively, with 9 bases between them. CDR1 is KGHSH and CDR2 is LQKENI in the germline V gene. This chain's CDR3 is CASSPEGSNQPQHF. DNA of the CDR3: TGTGCCAGCTCCCCCGAGGGTAGCAATCAGCCCCAGCATTTT.

This rearrangement joins TRBV19 to TRBJ1-4; 11 bases match TRBD1. From germline, CDR1 is LNHDA and CDR2 SQIVND (reference sequence). The CDR3 extends over 19 amino acids. The trim removed 3 bases at V and 3 bases at J, leaving 12 bases unmatched. The CDR3: CASSIGTGGSSFANEKLFF. As DNA, the CDR3 is TGTGCCAGTAGTATCGGGACAGGGGGAAGTTCTTTTGCTAATGAAAAACTGTTTTTT.

The CDR3 DNA sequence: TGTGCCAGCAGCTTAGATGAGTTGGTAGCGGGTTACAATGAGCAGTTCTTC. Translating it yields CASSLDELVAGYNEQFF. The chain has TRBV11-3 and TRBJ2-1, with 7 bases lining up with TRBD2. Per germline, CDR1 SGHNT and CDR2 YENEEA. CDR3 length: 17 amino acids. The J segment lost 4 bases and the V segment lost 0 bases, leaving 9 bases of the junction unmatched.

The chain is built from TRBV9 and TRBJ1-5, with D possibly TRBD1 on 5 matching bases. Trimming removed 0 bases at V and 4 bases at J, with 8 bases between. There are 14 residues in the CDR3. Per germline, CDR1 SGDLS and CDR2 YYNGEE. The CDR3 DNA follows: TGTGCCAGCAGCGTAGGGGGGGGAAATCAGCCCCAGCATTTT. This encodes CASSVGGGNQPQHF.

The chain has TRBV5-1 and TRBJ2-3, with TRBD1 as a possible D gene (6 bases). This CDR3 contains 15 residues. CDR1 and CDR2 (germline): SGHRS, YFSETQ. Trimming cost V 0 bases and J 5 bases, with 13 bases left between them. The CDR3: CASSLVPGQLDTQYF. CDR3 nucleotides: TGCGCCAGCAGCTTGGTCCCGGGACAACTAGATACGCAGTATTTT. Full variable domain (outside the CDR3, taken from reference TRBV5-1 and TRBJ2-3): KAGVTQTPRYLIKTRGQQVTLSCSPISGHRSVSWYQQTPGQGLQFLFEYFSETQRNKGNFPGRFSGRQFSNSRSEMNVSTLELGDSALYLCASSLVPGQLDTQYFGPGTRLTVL.

The rearrangement joins TRBV28 to TRBJ2-5, with unresolved D. Germline CDR1 is MDHEN and CDR2 is SYDVKM. The V gene lost 6 bases and the J gene lost 2 bases, with 4 bases spanning the gap. The CDR3 is made up of 11 amino acids. CDR3 sequence: CASSGQETQYF. In DNA form, the CDR3 reads TGTGCCAGCAGCGGTCAAGAGACCCAGTACTTC.

This clone was recorded once. V is TRBV2 and J is TRBJ2-3; 8 nucleotides align to TRBD1. CDR3 length equals 16 residues. The V gene end was trimmed by 4 bases and the J gene end by 2 bases; junction bases not matched to a gene: 8. Germline CDR1 reads SNHLY; CDR2 reads FYNNEI. The CDR3 DNA is TGTGCCAGCAGTGTCGGGGCAGGGGGCCCCACAGATACGCAGTATTTT. This translates into CASSVGAGGPTDTQYF. The entire variable domain, with the rest obtained from reference TRBV2 and TRBJ2-3, is as follows: EPEVTQTPSHQVTQMGQEVILRCVPISNHLYFYWYRQILGQKVEFLVSFYNNEISEKSEIFDDQFSVERPDGSNFTLKIRSTKLEDSAMYFCASSVGAGGPTDTQYFGPGTRLTVL.

V and J are TRBV6-1 and TRBJ2-5, with 11 bases lining up with TRBD1. V shed 1 base, J shed 4 bases, and the junction held 5 bases outside the gene matches. The CDR3 contains 16 residues. Germline values: CDR1 MNHNS, CDR2 SASEGT. The CDR3 nucleotides are TGTGCCAGCAGTGAAGGCTGGGGACAGGGGGGAGAGACCCAGTACTTC. Residues: CASSEGWGQGGETQYF.

The CDR3 protein is CASSQLSSLSGEQYF. CDR3 sequence (DNA): TGTGCCAGCAGCCAATTGTCTTCGCTATCGGGCGAGCAGTACTTC. This chain uses TRBV14 with TRBJ2-7; D ambiguous. V was cut by 2 bases and J by 6 bases, with 17 bases left in between. Germline CDR1 and CDR2: SGHDN and FVKESK. This CDR3 is 15 amino acids long.

This clone was observed a few times. The chain links TRBV27 to TRBJ2-1, with 7 positions matching TRBD1. Germline-derived CDR1 and CDR2 are MNHEY and SMNVEV (reference sequence). The trim removed 11 bases at V and 0 bases at J, leaving 4 bases unmatched. The CDR3 contains 13 residues. CDR3 coding DNA: TGTGCCGTCAGGGACAGCTCCTACAATGAGCAGTTCTTC. Residues: CAVRDSSYNEQFF.

This chain joins TRBV7-8 and TRBJ2-5; D ambiguous. Germline lookup yields CDR1 SGHVS and CDR2 FQNEAQ. Trimming took 2 bases from V and 6 from J, leaving 13 bases between them. The CDR3 sequence is 14 residues long. As DNA, the CDR3 is TGTGCCAGCAGCTTATTAGTAGAGAGAAAGACCCAGTACTTC. Translated, it gives CASSLLVERKTQYF.

The rearrangement links TRBV7-2 to TRBJ1-6; possibly TRBD1 for D (6 bases). Trimming removed 1 base at V and 0 bases at J, with 7 bases between. Germline V gene sequence: CDR1 SGHTA, CDR2 FQGNSA. The CDR3 has 16 residues. The DNA for the CDR3 is TGTGCCAGCAGCTTAGAAGGGGGCTCCTATAATTCACCCCTCCACTTT. It yields the protein CASSLEGGSYNSPLHF.

The J gene is TRBJ1-4, the V gene TRBV2; 9 positions match TRBD1. With 7 bases clipped from V and 5 bases from J, the junction kept 5 bases outside the gene matches. The CDR3 consists of 14 residues. Germline CDR1 is SNHLY and CDR2 is FYNNEI. CDR3 sequence: CASNDRGSNEKLFF. CDR3 sequence (DNA): TGTGCCAGCAACGACAGGGGGTCGAATGAAAAACTGTTTTTT.

The chain employs TRBV18 and TRBJ1-3; 7 nucleotides line up with TRBD1. The CDR3 loop spans 15 amino acids. Per the germline V gene, CDR1 is KGHSH and CDR2 is LQKENI. Trimming at V came to 4 bases and at J to 2 bases, leaving 5 bases not matched to a gene. In DNA, the CDR3 is TGTGCCAGCTCACTCGACAGGGTCACTGGAAACACCATATATTTT. This sequence encodes CASSLDRVTGNTIYF.